The 4 T cell receptor beta chains given below trace back to one sample, sequenced in a study of CD8 T cells in Susac syndrome. The authors reverse transcribed about 0.45 to 1 ug RNA with random hexamers. TCRdb fed the immunoSEQ multiplex PCR reads into MiXCR, producing one record per CDR3 protein. The sample yields nearly 70,000 distinct CDR3 sequences, just under 95% seen once. Sequenced sample: CD8+ T cells from PBMCs. The source is a human donor in good health.

A note on this clonotype: The DNA is omitted, as the CDR3 cannot be located on it reliably, and the CDR3 follows TCRdb's listing. The chain couples TRBV6-5 to TRBJ1-4; the D call in the table, TRBD1, was not verified against the DNA. Germline V CDR1 and CDR2: MNHEY, SVGAGI. Termini included, the CDR3 measures 15 amino acids. CDR3 loop: CASSFGPGQHEKLFF.

The CDR3 region has the DNA TGTGCCAGCAGCTTAGTCGGACTTGACAGCACTAAACTGTTTTTT. Translating it yields CASSLVGLDSTKLFF. This chain uses TRBV7-9 with TRBJ1-4; TRBD1 might be the D (5 bases). Germline-derived CDR1 and CDR2 are SEHNR and FQNEAQ (reference sequence). V was trimmed by 1 base and J by 11 bases, leaving 17 bases between them. This CDR3 is built from 15 residues.

V usage is TRBV4-1 and J usage is TRBJ1-2; 7 bases agree with TRBD1. V shed 4 bases and J 0 bases; nucleotides not matched to a gene: 5. CDR1 and CDR2 (germline): MGHRA, YSYEKL. The CDR3 spans 15 residues. The CDR3 here is CASSPKQGTNYGYTF. CDR3 coding DNA: TGCGCCAGCAGCCCTAAACAGGGGACTAACTATGGCTACACCTTC.

The V call is TRBV7-9, the J call TRBJ1-2, with a tentative D call TRBD1 (6 bases). Trimming took 5 bases from V and 4 from J, leaving 17 bases between them. The germline V gene encodes CDR1 SEHNR and CDR2 FQNEAQ (reference sequence). The CDR3 has 15 residues. The CDR3 is CASSRPGRGAYGYTF. The CDR3 DNA follows: TGTGCCAGCAGCCGGCCGGGGAGGGGGGCCTATGGCTACACCTTC.